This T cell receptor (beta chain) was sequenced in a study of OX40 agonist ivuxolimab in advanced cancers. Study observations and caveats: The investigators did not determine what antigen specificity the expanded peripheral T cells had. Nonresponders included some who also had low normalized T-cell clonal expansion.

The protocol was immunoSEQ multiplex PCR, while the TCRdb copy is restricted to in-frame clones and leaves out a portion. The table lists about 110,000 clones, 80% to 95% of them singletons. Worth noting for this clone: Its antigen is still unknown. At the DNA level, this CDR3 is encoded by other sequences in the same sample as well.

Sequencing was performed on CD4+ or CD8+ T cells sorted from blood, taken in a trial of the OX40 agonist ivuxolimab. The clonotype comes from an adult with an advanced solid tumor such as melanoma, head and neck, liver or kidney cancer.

Written as DNA, the CDR3 is TGCGCCAGCAGTGAGTCGAACGGGAATGAGCAGTTCTTC. Amino acids: CASSESNGNEQFF. The chain joins TRBV10-1 to TRBJ2-1; D is unresolved. Germline values: CDR1 WNHNN, CDR2 SYGVQD (reference sequence). Deletions cut 0 bases from V and 7 bases from J, with 7 bases between. The CDR3 totals 13 residues.